This TCR beta chain was found in a study of T cells expressing NK-cell markers. About the study: It was sorted CD3+CD56+NKG2C+, CD3+CD56+NKG2C- and CD3+CD56-NKG2C+ T cells that supplied the TCR beta repertoires.

Germline CDR1 is DFQATT and CDR2 is SNEGSKA (reference sequence). The CDR3 is 15 amino acids. Findings of the study overall: Dominant NKG2C+ clonotypes made up about 1.0-7.5% of CD8+ T cells in more than 5 donors. It was still unclear whether expanded NKG2C+ T cell clones were HCMV specific.

cDNA encoding TCR beta was synthesized via 5'RACE template switching incorporating UMIs. TCRdb reprocessed the 5' RACE reads, with one entry per CDR3 protein and no DNA. Its listing shows 350,000 to 400,000 distinct CDR3 sequences. As to this clonotype: Its antigen is unknown.

This clonotype was obtained from a woman aged 45-59 years in good health. The chain employs TRBV20-1 and TRBJ2-3; without DNA, the TCRdb call of TRBD2 cannot be checked. Sequences were obtained from blood T cells: a sorted CD56 or NKG2C T cell subset, CD4+ or CD8+ T cells, or bulk PBMC T cells (not recorded which). This chain's CDR3 is CSAVAAGVNTDTQYF.